This T cell receptor beta chain was identified during a study of neurological immune-mediated disorders. As for the cDNA, it was generated by 5'RACE with 10-nucleotide random UMIs. TCRdb fed the 5' RACE reads into MiXCR, producing one record per CDR3 protein. The repertoire consists of approximately 48,000 distinct CDR3 sequences, with around 17% occurring once and the leading ten covering under 4.5%. This clonotype came up many times. The sequencing sample was made of PBMCs. The clonotype comes from a man aged 60 to 75 in good health.

CDR3 nucleotide sequence: TGCAGTCCAAGCGGGACGGTGAAAAACATTCAGTACTTC. Its protein product is CSPSGTVKNIQYF. J is TRBJ2-4 and V is TRBV20-1; 7 nucleotides line up with TRBD2. CDR3 size: 13 residues. CDR1 and CDR2 (germline): DFQATT, SNEGSKA (reference sequence). V gave up 8 bases and J gave up 4 bases; unmatched junction bases: 8.